The 15 T cell receptor beta chains reported below all come from one sample, sequenced in a study of radiotherapy plus CTLA-4 blockade in lung cancer. Measured with immunoSEQ multiplex PCR; TCRdb has only the in-frame clones, and not every one. In the table there are approximately 98,000 clones, 80% to 85% of which are singletons. The sequencing here drew on peripheral blood, taken from a patient treated with radiotherapy plus ipilimumab. Source of these receptors: a human donor with non-small cell lung cancer who had a partial response to radiotherapy plus ipilimumab.

J is TRBJ2-3 and V is TRBV19; the D gene is possibly TRBD1 (6 bases). Per germline, CDR1 LNHDA and CDR2 SQIVND (reference sequence). V was cut by 7 bases and J by 5 bases, with 19 bases left in between. This CDR3 is built from 15 residues. This CDR3 is CASNRQGARGDTQYF. CDR3 in DNA: TGTGCCAGTAACCGTCAAGGGGCCAGGGGAGATACGCAGTATTTT.

The chain recombines TRBV9 with TRBJ1-1, with 7 nucleotides matching TRBD1. Germline CDR1 is SGDLS and CDR2 is YYNGEE. The V gene end was trimmed by 4 bases and the J gene end by 3 bases; junction bases not matched to a gene: 12. There are 16 residues in the CDR3. In DNA, the CDR3 is TGTGCCAGCAGCCTTGAGACAGGGACGGGGGACACTGAAGCTTTCTTT. Translation gives CASSLETGTGDTEAFF.

The V and J genes are TRBV7-2 and TRBJ1-1, with D hard to call. Germline V gene lookup returns CDR1 SGHTA and CDR2 FQGNSA. The V end was cut by 5 bases, the J end by 1 base, with 8 bases between. The CDR3 runs to 13 residues. In nucleotides, the CDR3 is TGTGCCAGCAGCCCAGACTGGAACACTGAAGCTTTCTTT. Protein sequence: CASSPDWNTEAFF.

J is TRBJ1-1 and V is TRBV6-6, with 7 bases aligning to TRBD1. The junction had 1 base not matched to a gene; V was cut back by 2 bases and J by 7 bases. The CDR3 spans 12 residues. Per the germline V gene, CDR1 is MNHNY and CDR2 is SVGAGI (reference sequence). The CDR3 is CASSYRQGEAFF. CDR3 in DNA: TGTGCCAGCAGTTACCGACAGGGTGAAGCTTTCTTT.

This sequence joins TRBV18 and TRBJ2-1; 7 nucleotides match TRBD2. CDR1 and CDR2 from the germline V gene are KGHSH and LQKENI. Unmatched junction bases numbered 8, after V lost 3 bases and J lost 9 bases. The CDR3 length is 14 residues. CDR3 sequence: CASSPRGGLGEQFF. CDR3 bases: TGTGCCAGCTCACCCCGGGGAGGGCTCGGTGAGCAGTTCTTC.

DNA for the CDR3: TGCAGCGCTACGACAGGGAGTGTTGGAAACACCATATATTTT. Residues: CSATTGSVGNTIYF. The chain couples TRBV29-1 to TRBJ1-3; 7 bases fit TRBD1. J was trimmed by 3 bases and V by 7 bases; bases with no gene match: 9. Germline CDR1 reads SQVTM; CDR2 reads ANQGSEA. The CDR3 consists of 14 residues.

The rearrangement uses TRBV10-1 and TRBJ1-5; tentative D call: TRBD1 (6 bases). The V gene's germline CDR1 is WNHNN and CDR2 SYGVQD (reference sequence). The CDR3 contains 14 residues. Trimming shortened V by 2 bases and J by 3 bases, and 8 bases separated the two germline ends. The CDR3 DNA sequence: TGCGCCAGCAGTGAGGGACAGTCCAATCAGCCCCAGCATTTT. Protein product: CASSEGQSNQPQHF.

This chain joins TRBV7-2 and TRBJ2-5; D gene unclear. This CDR3 is built from 13 residues. Germline loops: CDR1 SGHTA, CDR2 FQGNSA. V lost 0 bases and J 4 bases, leaving 6 bases between the germline ends. DNA of the CDR3: TGTGCCAGCAGCTTAGCGTTTCGAGAGACCCAGTACTTC. Translating gives CASSLAFRETQYF.

The rearrangement uses TRBV7-9 and TRBJ2-7; TRBD2 matches 7 bases. This CDR3 region has 14 residues. Germline CDR1 reads SEHNR; CDR2 reads FQNEAQ (reference sequence). V shed 5 bases and J 6 bases; nucleotides not matched to a gene: 10. The CDR3 loop reads CASSPQLAEGEQYF. CDR3 coding DNA: TGTGCCAGCAGCCCCCAGCTAGCGGAAGGCGAGCAGTACTTC.

The rearrangement uses TRBV2 and TRBJ2-7, with 8 bases matching TRBD1. Trimming took 3 bases from V and 2 from J; bases not matched to a gene: 6. Per germline, CDR1 SNHLY and CDR2 FYNNEI. This CDR3 is 15 amino acids long. CDR3 in DNA: TGTGCCAGCAGTGAGGGACAGGTCCCCACCTACGAGCAGTACTTC. Protein sequence: CASSEGQVPTYEQYF.

Only one count was recorded for this clone. The rearrangement joins TRBV7-2 to TRBJ1-3; TRBD1 might be the D (6 bases). Trimming removed 0 bases from V and 4 bases from J, with 13 bases in between. The CDR3 runs to 16 residues. Looked up from germline, CDR1 is SGHTA and CDR2 is FQGNSA. The CDR3 nucleotides are TGTGCCAGCAGCTTAGCGAGTCCAGGGGTAGGAAACACCATATATTTT. It encodes CASSLASPGVGNTIYF.

The rearrangement links TRBV2 to TRBJ2-1; a weak D match, TRBD1 (6 bases). Germline values: CDR1 SNHLY, CDR2 FYNNEI. Trimming removed 6 bases from V and 9 bases from J, with 9 bases in between. The CDR3 contains 11 residues. CDR3 sequence (DNA): TGTGCCAGCAGGACAGGAGCTGAGCAGTTCTTC. As protein: CASRTGAEQFF. The complete variable domain, with remaining parts taken from reference TRBV2 and TRBJ2-1, reads EPEVTQTPSHQVTQMGQEVILRCVPISNHLYFYWYRQILGQKVEFLVSFYNNEISEKSEIFDDQFSVERPDGSNFTLKIRSTKLEDSAMYFCASRTGAEQFFGPGTRLTVL.

The chain uses TRBV11-2 and TRBJ2-7; no reliable D call. CDR3 length equals 14 residues. Germline-derived CDR1 and CDR2 are SGHAT and FQNNGV. Between the trimmed V and J ends, which lost 0 bases and 7 bases, there was a span of 13 bases. The CDR3 sequence: CASSLDRSSQEQYF. In DNA form, the CDR3 reads TGTGCCAGCAGCTTAGATCGGTCCTCCCAAGAGCAGTACTTC.

This clone was seen once. J is TRBJ2-5 and V is TRBV11-3, with TRBD2 identical over 7 bases. CDR1 is SGHNT, CDR2 YENEEA, per germline. Losses at the gene ends were 3 bases for V and 3 bases for J; bases not matched to a gene: 1. CDR3 length equals 13 residues. CDR3 nucleotide sequence: TGTGCCAGCAGCTTGGGGGGGGAAGAGACCCAGTACTTC. It specifies CASSLGGEETQYF.

The chain couples TRBV7-3 to TRBJ2-1, with TRBD2 matching over 11 bases. V was clipped by 2 bases and J by 4 bases; unmatched bases: 7. This CDR3 region has 17 residues. CDR1 is SGHTA and CDR2 is FQGTGA in the germline V gene. The DNA for the CDR3 is TGTGCCAGCAGCTTAGCTCCGGGACTAGCGGAGTACAATGAGCAGTTCTTC. Its protein product is CASSLAPGLAEYNEQFF.